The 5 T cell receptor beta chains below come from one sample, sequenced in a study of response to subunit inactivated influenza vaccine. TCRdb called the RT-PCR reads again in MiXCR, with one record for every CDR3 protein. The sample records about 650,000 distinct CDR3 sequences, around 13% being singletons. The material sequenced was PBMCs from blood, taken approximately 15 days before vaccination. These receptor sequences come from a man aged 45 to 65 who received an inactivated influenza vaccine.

CDR3 nucleotides: TGCAGCGTTGGAGGGAGGGATACAGATACGCAGTATTTT. Amino acid sequence: CSVGGRDTDTQYF. The chain couples TRBV29-1 to TRBJ2-3; 7 bases are shared with TRBD2. Per the germline V gene, CDR1 is SQVTM and CDR2 is ANQGSEA. After removal of 4 bases from V and 3 bases from J, the junction contained 4 bases not matched to a gene. CDR3 length: 13 amino acids.

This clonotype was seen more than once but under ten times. CDR3: CASSRQGGSTEAFF. The CDR3 DNA reads TGTGCCAGCAGCCGACAGGGGGGGTCCACTGAAGCTTTCTTT. The chain joins TRBV9 to TRBJ1-1; TRBD1 aligns across 9 bases. The junction had 5 bases not matched to a gene; V was cut back by 4 bases and J by 4 bases. The CDR3 runs to 14 residues. CDR1 and CDR2 (germline): SGDLS, YYNGEE.

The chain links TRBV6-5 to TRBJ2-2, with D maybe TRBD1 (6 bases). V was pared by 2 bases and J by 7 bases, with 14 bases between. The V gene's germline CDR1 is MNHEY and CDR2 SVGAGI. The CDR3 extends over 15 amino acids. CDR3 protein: CASSYTPNRVGELFF. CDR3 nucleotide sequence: TGTGCCAGCAGTTACACACCCAACAGGGTCGGGGAGCTGTTTTTT.

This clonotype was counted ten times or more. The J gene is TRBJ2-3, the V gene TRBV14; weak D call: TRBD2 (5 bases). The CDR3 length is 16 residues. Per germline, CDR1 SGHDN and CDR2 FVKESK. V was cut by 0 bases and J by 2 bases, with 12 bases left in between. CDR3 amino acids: CASSQDGLASTDTQYF. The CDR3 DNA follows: TGTGCCAGCAGCCAAGATGGGTTAGCGTCCACAGATACGCAGTATTTT.

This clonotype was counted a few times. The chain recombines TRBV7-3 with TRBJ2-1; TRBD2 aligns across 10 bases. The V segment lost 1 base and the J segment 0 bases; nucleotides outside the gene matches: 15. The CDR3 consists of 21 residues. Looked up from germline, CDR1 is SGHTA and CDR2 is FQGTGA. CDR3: CASSLRPSASGSHSSYNEQFF. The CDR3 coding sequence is TGTGCCAGCAGCTTAAGGCCATCGGCTAGCGGGAGCCATAGCTCCTACAATGAGCAGTTCTTC.